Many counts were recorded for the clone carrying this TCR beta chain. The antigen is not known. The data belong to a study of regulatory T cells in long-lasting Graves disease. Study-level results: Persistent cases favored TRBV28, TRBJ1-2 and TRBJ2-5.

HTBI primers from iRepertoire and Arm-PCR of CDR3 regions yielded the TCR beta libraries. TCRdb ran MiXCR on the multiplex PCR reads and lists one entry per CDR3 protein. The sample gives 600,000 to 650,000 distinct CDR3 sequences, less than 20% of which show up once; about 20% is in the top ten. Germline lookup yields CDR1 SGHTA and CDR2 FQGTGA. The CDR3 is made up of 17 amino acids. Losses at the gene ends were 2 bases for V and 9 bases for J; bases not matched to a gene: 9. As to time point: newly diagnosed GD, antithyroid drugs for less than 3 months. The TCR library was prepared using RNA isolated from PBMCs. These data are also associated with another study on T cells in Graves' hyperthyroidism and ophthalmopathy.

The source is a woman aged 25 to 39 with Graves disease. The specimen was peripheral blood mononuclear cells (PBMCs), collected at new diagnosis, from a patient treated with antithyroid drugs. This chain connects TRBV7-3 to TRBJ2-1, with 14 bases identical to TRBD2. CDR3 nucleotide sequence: TGTGCCAGCAGCTTAGACGGGACTAGCGGGAGTTTTGGTGAGCAGTTCTTC. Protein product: CASSLDGTSGSFGEQFF.